These 26 T cell receptor beta chains share one sample of origin, sequenced in a study of cytomegalovirus exposure and HLA in healthy donors. This PCR relied on a set of 60 Vbeta primers and 13 Jbeta primers. Measured with immunoSEQ multiplex PCR; TCRdb has only the in-frame clones, and not every one. The data contain 100,000 to 120,000 clones, about an eighth of them singletons. Sequencing input: PBMCs. The receptors come from a man between 40 and 49 years old in good health and CMV-seropositive.

This chain links TRBV28 with TRBJ2-3; 8 bases fit TRBD1. This CDR3 region has 16 residues. CDR1 is MDHEN and CDR2 is SYDVKM in the germline V gene. The V segment lost 7 bases and the J segment 2 bases; nucleotides outside the gene matches: 11. The CDR3 nucleotides read TGTGCCAGCATCCACGGACAGGGCCACCCCACAGATACGCAGTATTTT. Translation gives CASIHGQGHPTDTQYF.

This clone has just a few counts. This sequence joins TRBV13 and TRBJ2-7; D may be TRBD1 (5 bases). CDR1 and CDR2 from the germline V gene are PRHDT and FYEKMQ (reference sequence). CDR3 length equals 14 residues. V dropped 1 base and J dropped 5 bases, with 12 bases sitting between them. CDR3: CASSLDPRAHEQYF. The CDR3, as DNA: TGTGCCAGCAGCTTAGATCCCAGGGCCCACGAGCAGTACTTC.

CDR3 amino acids: CASSHWQNYEQYF. As DNA, the CDR3 is TGTGCCAGCAGCCATTGGCAAAACTACGAGCAGTACTTC. The chain recombines TRBV14 with TRBJ2-7; D is unresolved. CDR1 and CDR2 (germline): SGHDN, FVKESK. V gave up 3 bases and J gave up 3 bases, with 9 bases separating them. This CDR3 has 13 amino acids.

The table lists this clone with a few counts. The chain has TRBV6-5 and TRBJ2-7; D is possibly TRBD2 (6 bases). The V gene lost 8 bases and the J gene lost 5 bases, with 13 bases spanning the gap. From germline, CDR1 is MNHEY and CDR2 SVGAGI. CDR3 length equals 12 residues. The CDR3 protein is CASGRRVHEQYF. The CDR3, as DNA: TGTGCCAGCGGCCGGAGGGTCCACGAGCAGTACTTC.

This clone was recorded a few times. This rearrangement joins TRBV4-3 to TRBJ2-1, with D perhaps TRBD2 (6 bases). V was clipped by 3 bases and J by 6 bases, with 15 bases between them. This CDR3 has 15 residues. Germline assignment: CDR1 LGHNA and CDR2 YSLEER. The CDR3, as DNA: TGCGCCAGCAGCCATTACAGCGGGCGGGCCAATGAGCAGTTCTTC. Translation gives CASSHYSGRANEQFF.

This chain connects TRBV7-8 to TRBJ1-4, with D maybe TRBD1 (5 bases). This CDR3 comprises 14 residues. CDR1 is SGHVS and CDR2 is FQNEAQ in the germline V gene. The ends were cut back, 4 bases at V and 5 bases at J, with 11 bases in the middle. The CDR3: CASSSVDRNEKLFF. For the CDR3, the DNA is TGTGCCAGCAGCTCAGTAGACAGAAATGAAAAACTGTTTTTT.

This rearrangement joins TRBV2 to TRBJ2-3, with 13 bases lining up with TRBD2. The junction had 5 bases not matched to a gene; V was cut back by 5 bases and J by 6 bases. Looked up from germline, CDR1 is SNHLY and CDR2 is FYNNEI. This CDR3 comprises 15 residues. CDR3 bases: TGTGCCAGCAGTTGGACTAGCGGGAGTTGGGATACGCAGTATTTT. This encodes CASSWTSGSWDTQYF.

This clone was counted between two and nine times. This sequence joins TRBV7-9 and TRBJ1-2, with a tentative D call TRBD1 (6 bases). Germline CDR1 and CDR2: SEHNR and FQNEAQ (reference sequence). The ends were cut back, 10 bases at V and 7 bases at J, with 16 bases in the middle. CDR3 length: 12 amino acids. The CDR3 protein is CATYRALGGYTF. The CDR3 nucleotides are TGTGCCACTTACAGGGCCCTTGGTGGCTACACCTTC.

A few counts support this clone. The V and J genes are TRBV2 and TRBJ1-5, with unresolved D. CDR1 is SNHLY and CDR2 is FYNNEI in the germline V gene. This CDR3 contains 13 residues. The V and J ends lost 1 base and 6 bases respectively, with 7 bases between them. The CDR3: CASSEGYSQPQHF. In nucleotides, the CDR3 is TGTGCCAGCAGTGAAGGGTACTCTCAGCCCCAGCATTTT.

The sample holds a few counts of this clone. The rearrangement uses TRBV5-4 and TRBJ2-1; D possibly corresponds to TRBD2 (5 bases). The germline CDR1 and CDR2 sequences are SGHNT and YYREEE (reference sequence). With 4 bases removed from V and 0 bases from J, the gap between germline ends came to 11 bases. The CDR3 sequence is 15 residues long. CDR3 region: CASSEQRRSYNEQFF. The CDR3 nucleotides read TGTGCCAGCAGCGAACAGCGGCGCTCCTACAATGAGCAGTTCTTC.

V and J are TRBV28 and TRBJ2-1, with D maybe TRBD2 (6 bases). Trimming removed 7 bases from V and 1 base from J, with 8 bases in between. There are 13 residues in the CDR3. Germline CDR1 is MDHEN and CDR2 is SYDVKM. The CDR3 spells CASTGRSYNEQFF. Here the CDR3 DNA reads TGTGCCAGCACAGGGAGGTCCTACAATGAGCAGTTCTTC.

This rearrangement joins TRBV5-6 to TRBJ1-1, with D unclear. Germline V gives CDR1 SGHDT, CDR2 YYEEEE. CDR3 length equals 14 residues. Between the trimmed V and J ends, which lost 3 bases and 1 base, there was a span of 10 bases. The CDR3 DNA reads as TGTGCCAGCAGCTCCGCCGGTGGGAACACTGAAGCTTTCTTT. The encoded protein is CASSSAGGNTEAFF.

This clone was detected a few times. The chain combines TRBV7-2 with TRBJ2-7, with TRBD2 matching over 10 bases. This CDR3 region has 15 residues. V lost 7 bases to trimming and J lost 3 bases; unmatched junction nucleotides: 9. Per the germline V gene, CDR1 is SGHTA and CDR2 is FQGNSA. The CDR3 DNA follows: TGTGCCAGCACCGTCCCAGGGACTAGCGACTACGAGCAGTACTTC. Residues: CASTVPGTSDYEQYF.

This clone has only a few counts. This rearrangement joins TRBV6-6 to TRBJ1-2; perhaps TRBD1 as D (5 bases). The CDR3 has 13 residues. The ends were cut back, 5 bases at V and 7 bases at J, with 14 bases in the middle. Germline-derived CDR1 and CDR2 are MNHNY and SVGAGI (reference sequence). The CDR3 loop is CASSTGLRGGYTF. The CDR3, as DNA: TGTGCCAGCAGTACGGGACTCCGGGGTGGCTACACCTTC.

The chain combines TRBV19 with TRBJ2-2; maybe TRBD2 (5 bases). Germline CDR1 LNHDA, CDR2 SQIVND (reference sequence). V gave up 3 bases and J gave up 7 bases, with 15 bases separating them. The CDR3 length is 15 residues. CDR3 sequence reads: CASSIRPLGGGELFF. Here the CDR3 DNA reads TGTGCCAGTAGTATTAGGCCACTTGGAGGCGGGGAGCTGTTTTTT.

The table lists this clone with a few counts. The rearrangement joins TRBV6-6 to TRBJ1-1; no clear D gene. In germline, CDR1 is MNHNY, CDR2 SVGAGI (reference sequence). CDR3 length: 15 amino acids. V was pared by 2 bases and J by 1 base, with 11 bases between. CDR3 protein: CASSYPGGRNTEAFF. CDR3 DNA sequence: TGTGCCAGCAGTTACCCCGGAGGGCGGAACACTGAAGCTTTCTTT.

This chain joins TRBV29-1 and TRBJ1-2; D possibly corresponds to TRBD1 (6 bases). Trimming took off 6 bases at V and 1 base at J, with 15 bases between the two ends. The CDR3 runs to 14 residues. Germline CDR1 reads SQVTM; CDR2 reads ANQGSEA. In DNA, the CDR3 is TGCAGCGTAACGGACAGCCGATTTAACTATGGCTACACCTTC. This codes for CSVTDSRFNYGYTF.

The chain joins TRBV11-2 to TRBJ1-2; a weak D match, TRBD1 (6 bases). The CDR3 sequence is 12 residues long. Trimming took 3 bases from V and 8 from J, leaving 10 bases between them. Per germline, CDR1 SGHAT and CDR2 FQNNGV. The CDR3 region is CASSFNREGYTF. The CDR3 nucleotides read TGTGCCAGCAGCTTTAACAGGGAGGGCTACACCTTC.

The chain recombines TRBV29-1 with TRBJ2-1; 7 positions agree with TRBD2. The J segment lost 5 bases and the V segment lost 4 bases, leaving 11 bases of the junction unmatched. The CDR3 loop spans 15 amino acids. Germline V gene data show CDR1 as SQVTM and CDR2 as ANQGSEA. The CDR3: CSVVGRAGTHNEQFF. DNA of the CDR3: TGCAGCGTTGTGGGGAGGGCAGGGACCCACAATGAGCAGTTCTTC.

In this sample, this clone turned up a few times. V gene TRBV30 combines with J gene TRBJ1-1; the D gene is possibly TRBD1 (6 bases). Germline CDR1 and CDR2: GTSNPN and SVGIG (reference sequence). Trimming shortened V by 7 bases and J by 2 bases, and 11 bases separated the two germline ends. The CDR3 consists of 12 residues. The CDR3 spells CASGRGNTEAFF. The DNA for the CDR3 is TGTGCCTCCGGCAGGGGAAACACTGAAGCTTTCTTT. The complete variable domain, with remaining parts taken from reference TRBV30 and TRBJ1-1, reads SQTIHQWPATLVQPVGSPLSLECTVEGTSNPNLYWYRQAAGRGLQLLFYSVGIGQISSEVPQNLSASRPQDRQFILSSKKLLLSDSGFYLCASGRGNTEAFFGQGTRLTVV.

V gene TRBV18 combines with J gene TRBJ2-7, with D possibly matching TRBD2 (5 bases). The CDR3 is made up of 14 amino acids. Germline-derived CDR1 and CDR2 are KGHSH and LQKENI. The ends were cut back, 6 bases at V and 2 bases at J, with 14 bases in the middle. Here the CDR3 reads CASSPPEDPYEQYF. The CDR3 DNA reads TGTGCCAGCTCCCCCCCGGAGGATCCCTACGAGCAGTACTTC.

This chain uses TRBV27 with TRBJ2-3; D possibly corresponds to TRBD1 (6 bases). Trimming took 5 bases from V and 3 from J, leaving 18 bases between them. Germline V gene sequence: CDR1 MNHEY, CDR2 SMNVEV (reference sequence). The CDR3 sequence is 16 residues long. This CDR3 reads CASSLHRVQATDTQYF. CDR3 DNA: TGTGCCAGCAGTCTACACAGGGTTCAAGCAACAGATACGCAGTATTTT.

This rearrangement joins TRBV6-1 to TRBJ2-2, with D possibly TRBD2 on 6 matching bases. V was shortened by 5 bases and J by 1 base, with 11 bases between the two germline ends. Germline loops: CDR1 MNHNS, CDR2 SASEGT. The CDR3 is 15 amino acids. The CDR3 DNA is TGTGCCAGCAGTCCGGGACTTATGAACACCGGGGAGCTGTTTTTT. This translates into CASSPGLMNTGELFF.

This sequence joins TRBV7-2 and TRBJ1-1; a possible D gene is TRBD1 (5 bases). The CDR3 contains 16 residues. The V gene lost 5 bases and the J gene lost 0 bases, with 16 bases spanning the gap. Germline CDR1 reads SGHTA; CDR2 reads FQGNSA. The CDR3 sequence is CASSPTGLAMNTEAFF. In nucleotides, the CDR3 is TGTGCCAGCAGCCCCACAGGTCTGGCTATGAACACTGAAGCTTTCTTT.

The J gene is TRBJ2-7, the V gene TRBV7-8; 9 bases are a match to TRBD2. V lost 5 bases, J lost 0 bases, and 8 bases stayed unmatched. The CDR3 runs to 16 residues. CDR1 is SGHVS and CDR2 is FQNEAQ in the germline V gene. CDR3 protein: CASSDRLAALSYEQYF. The CDR3, as DNA: TGTGCCAGCAGCGACCGACTAGCGGCCCTCTCCTACGAGCAGTACTTC.

J is TRBJ2-5 and V is TRBV28; TRBD1 is a possible D gene (6 bases). Germline CDR1 is MDHEN and CDR2 is SYDVKM. The V end was cut by 3 bases, the J end by 4 bases, with 9 bases between. CDR3 length: 13 amino acids. The CDR3 here is CASSFTGLETQYF. In nucleotides, the CDR3 is TGTGCCAGCAGTTTCACAGGGCTAGAGACCCAGTACTTC. Combining the CDR3 with reference TRBV28 and TRBJ2-5 gives the whole variable domain DVKVTQSSRYLVKRTGEKVFLECVQDMDHENMFWYRQDPGLGLRLIYFSYDVKMKEKGDIPEGYSVSREKKERFSLILESASTNQTSMYLCASSFTGLETQYFGPGTRLLVL.